This T cell receptor (beta chain) derives from a study of blood T cell repertoires in COVID-19 (TCRdb year 2020). Background for the entire study: The collaborator samples originated in the United States, Italy and Spain and spanned the acute and convalescent phases of COVID-19. The material from the prospective study consisted of cDNA or gDNA derived from T cells, B-cell-depleted T cells, or PBMCs. Subjects who had been exposed to COVID-19, were actively infected with it, or had recovered from it provided the deeply sampled blood TCRbeta repertoires that made up the dataset. A freely available public database, intended as a resource for researchers studying the immune response to SARS-CoV-2, is where the repertoires were released. The samples were drawn from the first 160 participants of the ongoing ImmuneRACE study and from 1,200 or so subjects provided by 6 global collaborators. Nearly every sample came with metadata listing a de-identified subject ID, COVID-19 status, age in years and sex. Where available, HLA class I and class II types were obtained from metadata supplied by the sample provider rather than from assay-based typing. The investigation overall reported the following: The amount of clinical and demographic metadata varied by source and participant and was provided uncurated.

The germline V gene (reference sequence) specifies SEHNR as CDR1 and FQNEAQ as CDR2. Between the V and J ends, shortened by 6 bases and 4 bases respectively, the junction contains 15 bases. The CDR3 runs 14 residues from the cysteine to the phenylalanine. Only the CDR3 DNA is retained, 42 bases long and in frame from the first base. TCRbeta CDR3 regions were amplified from genomic DNA by means of the immunoSEQ Assay, a bias-controlled multiplex PCR. As for the authors' bioinformatics: Nucleated cell counts per sample were estimated from amplification of reference gene primers within the assay. To quantify the absolute abundance of each unique TCRbeta CDR3 rearrangement, sequence reads were collapsed and filtered. For each sample, productive Simpson clonality was calculated as the square root of Simpson's diversity index across productive rearrangements. The immuneACCESS repertoire file appears here via TCRdb, limited to in-frame rearrangements. These files lack a portion of the clones; in checked studies, under half of the deficit traces to unresolved V genes, and the cause of the others is not known. That table furnishes V, J and clone size, whereas the DNA furnished D and trimming. The sample table lists about 80,000 clones, around 77% of them with a count of one. In total, the top ten clones hold 16% of the sample.

Collaborating institutions collected whole blood in K2EDTA tubes following their own protocols. For TCRbeta analysis, collaborator samples were shipped as frozen whole blood, as isolated PBMCs, or as DNA extracted from either sample type. As to this clone: The antigen it binds to is not known. Per-nucleotide qualities are absent, and no much larger clonotype sits a single base away.

The sequence was obtained from an older man with active or convalescent COVID-19. The V gene is TRBV7-9 and the J gene is TRBJ2-5, with the D gene call left open. The sample comprised peripheral blood. The CDR3 here reads CASRPSEATETQYF. In nucleotide form, the sequence is TGTGCCAGCAGGCCCTCAGAGGCAACAGAGACCCAGTACTTC.